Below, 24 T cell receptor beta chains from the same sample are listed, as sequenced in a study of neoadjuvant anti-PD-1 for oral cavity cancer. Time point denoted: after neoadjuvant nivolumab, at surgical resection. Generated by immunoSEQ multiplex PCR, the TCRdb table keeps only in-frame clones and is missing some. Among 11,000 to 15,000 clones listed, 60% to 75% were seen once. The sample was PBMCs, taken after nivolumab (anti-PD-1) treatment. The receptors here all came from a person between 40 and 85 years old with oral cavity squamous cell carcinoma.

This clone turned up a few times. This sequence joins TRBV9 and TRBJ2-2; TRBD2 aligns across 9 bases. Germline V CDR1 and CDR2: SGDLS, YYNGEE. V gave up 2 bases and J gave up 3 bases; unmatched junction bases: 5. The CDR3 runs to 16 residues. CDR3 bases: TGTGCCAGCAGCGTCCCCGGGACTAGCCACACCGGGGAGCTGTTTTTT. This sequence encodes CASSVPGTSHTGELFF.

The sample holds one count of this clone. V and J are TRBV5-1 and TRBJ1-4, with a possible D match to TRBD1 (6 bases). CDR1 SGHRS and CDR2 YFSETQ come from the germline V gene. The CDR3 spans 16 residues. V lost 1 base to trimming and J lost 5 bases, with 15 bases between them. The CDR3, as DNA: TGCGCCAGCAGCTTGAGTTGGTCAGGGGTGAATGAAAAACTGTTTTTT. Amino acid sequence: CASSLSWSGVNEKLFF.

The CDR3 bases are TGTGCCAGCAGCTTAGCTGGCAGCACCTACGAGCAGTACTTC. Amino acids: CASSLAGSTYEQYF. The rearrangement joins TRBV13 to TRBJ2-7; D gene uncertain. The CDR3 runs to 14 residues. CDR1 and CDR2 (germline): PRHDT, FYEKMQ (reference sequence). V lost 1 base and J 2 bases, leaving 9 bases between the germline ends.

CDR3 sequence: CASSYSGANQPQHF. CDR3 nucleotides: TGCGCCAGCAGCTACTCCGGGGCCAATCAGCCCCAGCATTTT. The rearrangement uses TRBV4-1 and TRBJ1-5; a weak D match, TRBD1 (5 bases). V lost 5 bases to trimming and J lost 3 bases, with 11 bases between them. This CDR3 has 14 residues. CDR1 MGHRA and CDR2 YSYEKL come from the germline V gene.

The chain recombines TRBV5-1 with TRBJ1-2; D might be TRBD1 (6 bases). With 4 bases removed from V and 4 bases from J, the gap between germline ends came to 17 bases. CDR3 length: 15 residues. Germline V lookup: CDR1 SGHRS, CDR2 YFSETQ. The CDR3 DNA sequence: TGCGCCAGCAGCACGTCCGGGGGAGGGGGCTATGGCTACACCTTC. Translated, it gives CASSTSGGGGYGYTF.

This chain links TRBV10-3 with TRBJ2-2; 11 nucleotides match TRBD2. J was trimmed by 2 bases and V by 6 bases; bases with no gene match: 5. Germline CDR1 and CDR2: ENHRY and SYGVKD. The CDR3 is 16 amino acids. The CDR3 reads CAISPGLAVNTGELFF. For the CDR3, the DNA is TGTGCCATCAGCCCGGGACTAGCGGTAAACACCGGGGAGCTGTTTTTT.

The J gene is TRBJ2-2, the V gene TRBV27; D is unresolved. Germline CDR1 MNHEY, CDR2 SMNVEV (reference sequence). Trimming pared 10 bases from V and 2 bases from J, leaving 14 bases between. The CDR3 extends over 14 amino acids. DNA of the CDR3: TGTGCCACCAAATTTGTAACAAACACCGGGGAGCTGTTTTTT. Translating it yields CATKFVTNTGELFF.

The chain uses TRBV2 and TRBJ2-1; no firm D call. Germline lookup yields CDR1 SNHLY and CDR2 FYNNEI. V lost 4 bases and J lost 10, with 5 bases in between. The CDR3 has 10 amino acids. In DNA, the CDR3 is TGTGCCAGCAGTGTCACAGAGCAGTTCTTC. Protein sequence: CASSVTEQFF.

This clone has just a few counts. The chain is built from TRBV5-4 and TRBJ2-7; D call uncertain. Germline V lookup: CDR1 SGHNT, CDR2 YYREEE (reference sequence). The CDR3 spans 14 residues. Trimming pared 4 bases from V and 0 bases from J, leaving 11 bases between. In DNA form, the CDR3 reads TGTGCCAGCAGCCGTCAAGGCGTCTCCTACGAGCAGTACTTC. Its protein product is CASSRQGVSYEQYF.

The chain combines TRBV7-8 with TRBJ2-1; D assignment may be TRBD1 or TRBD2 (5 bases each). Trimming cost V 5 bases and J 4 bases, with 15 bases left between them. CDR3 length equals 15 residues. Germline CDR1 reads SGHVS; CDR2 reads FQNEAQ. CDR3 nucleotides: TGTGCCAGCAGCCCTCGGGACCTGAGATACAATGAGCAGTTCTTC. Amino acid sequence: CASSPRDLRYNEQFF. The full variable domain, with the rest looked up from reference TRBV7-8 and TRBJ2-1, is GAGVSQSPRYKVAKRGQDVALRCDPISGHVSLFWYQQALGQGPEFLTYFQNEAQLDKSGLPSDRFFAERPEGSVSTLKIQRTQQEDSAVYLCASSPRDLRYNEQFFGPGTRLTVL.

CDR3 protein: CASRSGNEKLFF. CDR3 bases: TGTGCCTCCCGGAGCGGTAATGAAAAACTGTTTTTT. The V and J genes are TRBV6-6 and TRBJ1-4; D call uncertain. Per germline, CDR1 MNHNY and CDR2 SVGAGI (reference sequence). Deletions cut 11 bases from V and 4 bases from J, with 11 bases between. This CDR3 spans 12 amino acids.

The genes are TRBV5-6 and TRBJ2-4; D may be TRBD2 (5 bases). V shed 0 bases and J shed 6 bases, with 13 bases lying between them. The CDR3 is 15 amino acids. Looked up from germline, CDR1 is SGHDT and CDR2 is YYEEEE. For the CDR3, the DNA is TGTGCCAGCAGCTTGGTAACGGGAATGGGAAACATTCAGTACTTC. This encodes CASSLVTGMGNIQYF.

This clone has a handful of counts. The CDR3 reads CAWSGGTDTQYF. The CDR3 DNA reads as TGTGCCTGGAGCGGGGGCACAGATACGCAGTATTTT. The chain carries TRBV30 and TRBJ2-3; possibly TRBD2 for D (5 bases). Trimming removed 3 bases from V and 1 base from J, with 5 bases in between. CDR3 length: 12 residues. Germline assignment: CDR1 GTSNPN and CDR2 SVGIG (reference sequence).

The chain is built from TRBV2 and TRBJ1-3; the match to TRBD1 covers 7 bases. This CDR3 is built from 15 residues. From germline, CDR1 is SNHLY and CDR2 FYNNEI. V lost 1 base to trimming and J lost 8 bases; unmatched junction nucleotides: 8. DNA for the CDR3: TGTGCCAGCAGTGAAGGACAGGGTGCGGCGTACACCATATATTTT. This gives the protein CASSEGQGAAYTIYF.

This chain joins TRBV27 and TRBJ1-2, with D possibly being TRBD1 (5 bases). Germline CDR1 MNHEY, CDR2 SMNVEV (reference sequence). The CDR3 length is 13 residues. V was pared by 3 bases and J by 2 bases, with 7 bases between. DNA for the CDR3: TGTGCCAGCAGTTTGGACAAGAACTATGGCTACACCTTC. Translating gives CASSLDKNYGYTF.

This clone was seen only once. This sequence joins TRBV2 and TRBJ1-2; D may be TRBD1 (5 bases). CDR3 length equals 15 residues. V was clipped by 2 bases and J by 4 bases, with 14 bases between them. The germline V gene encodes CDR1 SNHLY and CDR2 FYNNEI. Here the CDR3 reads CASSESRASSYGYTF. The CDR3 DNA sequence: TGTGCCAGCAGTGAATCCAGGGCCTCCTCCTATGGCTACACCTTC.

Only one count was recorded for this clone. This CDR3 reads CASSPSFGGETQYF. In DNA, the CDR3 is TGCGCCAGCAGCCCGTCCTTCGGAGGAGAGACCCAGTACTTC. The chain is built from TRBV5-1 and TRBJ2-5, with D possibly being TRBD2 (5 bases). The ends were cut back, 4 bases at V and 4 bases at J, with 14 bases in the middle. The CDR3 has 14 residues. Germline V gene lookup returns CDR1 SGHRS and CDR2 YFSETQ.

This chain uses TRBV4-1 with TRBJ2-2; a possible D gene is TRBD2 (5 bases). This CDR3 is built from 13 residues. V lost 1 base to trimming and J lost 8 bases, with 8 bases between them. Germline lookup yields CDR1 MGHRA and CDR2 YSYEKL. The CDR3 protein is CASSQVGVGELFF. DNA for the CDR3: TGCGCCAGCAGCCAAGTGGGAGTTGGGGAGCTGTTTTTT.

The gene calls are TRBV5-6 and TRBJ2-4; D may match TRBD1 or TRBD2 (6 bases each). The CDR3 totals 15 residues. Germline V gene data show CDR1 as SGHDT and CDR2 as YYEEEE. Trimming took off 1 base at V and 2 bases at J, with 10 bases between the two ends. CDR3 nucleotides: TGTGCCAGCAGCTTGAGGGGGAGGACCAAAAACATTCAGTACTTC. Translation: CASSLRGRTKNIQYF.

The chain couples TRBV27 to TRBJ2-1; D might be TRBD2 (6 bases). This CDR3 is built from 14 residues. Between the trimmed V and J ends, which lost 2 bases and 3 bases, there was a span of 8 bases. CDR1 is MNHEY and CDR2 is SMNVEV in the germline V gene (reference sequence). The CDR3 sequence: CASSLGGGYNEQFF. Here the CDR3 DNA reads TGTGCCAGCAGTTTAGGGGGAGGCTACAATGAGCAGTTCTTC.

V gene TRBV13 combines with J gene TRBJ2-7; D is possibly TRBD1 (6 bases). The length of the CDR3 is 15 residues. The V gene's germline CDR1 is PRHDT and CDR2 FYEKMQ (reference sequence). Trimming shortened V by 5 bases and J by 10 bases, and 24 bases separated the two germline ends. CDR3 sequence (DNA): TGTGCCAGCAGCACCACTCAATATAAACAGGGCTATCAGTACTTC. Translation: CASSTTQYKQGYQYF.

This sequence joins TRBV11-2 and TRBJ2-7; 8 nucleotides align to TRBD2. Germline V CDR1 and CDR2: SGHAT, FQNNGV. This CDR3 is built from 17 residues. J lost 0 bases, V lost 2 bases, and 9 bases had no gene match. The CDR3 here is CASSLLLQAGASYEQYF. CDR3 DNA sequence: TGTGCCAGCAGCTTATTACTGCAAGCGGGAGCCTCCTACGAGCAGTACTTC.

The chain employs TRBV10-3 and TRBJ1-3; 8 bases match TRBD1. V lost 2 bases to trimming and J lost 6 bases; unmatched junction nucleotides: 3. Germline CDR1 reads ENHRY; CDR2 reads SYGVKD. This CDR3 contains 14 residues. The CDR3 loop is CAISERQGPNTIYF. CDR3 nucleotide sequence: TGTGCCATCAGTGAGAGACAGGGGCCAAACACCATATATTTT.

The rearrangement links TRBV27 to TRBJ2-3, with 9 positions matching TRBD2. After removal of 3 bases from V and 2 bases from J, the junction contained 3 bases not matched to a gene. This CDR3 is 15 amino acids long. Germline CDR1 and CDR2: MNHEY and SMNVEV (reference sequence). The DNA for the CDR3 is TGTGCCAGCAGTTTCGCTAGCGGGATCACAGATACGCAGTATTTT. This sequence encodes CASSFASGITDTQYF.